Listed here are 11 T cell receptor beta chains from one sample, sequenced in a study of T cells in Graves' hyperthyroidism and ophthalmopathy. Amplification of TCR beta CDR3 regions used RNA as the template. During a first-round RT-PCR of the TCR CDR3, the HTBI primer set was used. TCRdb ran MiXCR on the multiplex PCR reads and lists one entry per CDR3 protein. The sample lists over 700,000 distinct CDR3 sequences; approximately 40% were seen once. Sequenced: blood. These receptors were taken from a man between 18 and 35 years old with Graves' hyperthyroidism.

The chain uses TRBV12-3 or TRBV12-4 and TRBJ2-2; 8 nucleotides agree with TRBD1. V gave up 4 bases and J gave up 5 bases; unmatched junction bases: 12. CDR3 length equals 17 residues. This chain's CDR3 is CASSSLISRGPTGELFF. The DNA for the CDR3 is TGTGCCAGCAGTTCGCTCATAAGCAGGGGGCCGACCGGGGAGCTGTTTTTT.

This clonotype has at least ten counts. The V gene is TRBV5-1, the J gene TRBJ1-5, with a possible D match to TRBD1 (5 bases). Germline V CDR1 and CDR2: SGHRS, YFSETQ. V was pared by 2 bases and J by 6 bases, with 9 bases between. This CDR3 is 13 amino acids long. The CDR3 loop reads CASSFIRGQPQHF. In DNA, the CDR3 is TGCGCCAGCAGCTTTATTAGGGGTCAGCCCCAGCATTTT. The full variable domain, in which reference TRBV5-1 and TRBJ1-5 provide the parts outside the CDR3, is KAGVTQTPRYLIKTRGQQVTLSCSPISGHRSVSWYQQTPGQGLQFLFEYFSETQRNKGNFPGRFSGRQFSNSRSEMNVSTLELGDSALYLCASSFIRGQPQHFGDGTRLSIL.

In this sample, this clonotype turned up many times. V is TRBV7-2 and J is TRBJ1-5; D unresolved. The CDR3 loop spans 13 amino acids. Germline CDR1 and CDR2: SGHTA and FQGNSA. Trimming took 3 bases from V and 5 from J, leaving 8 bases between them. This chain's CDR3 is CASSLSQYQPQHF. DNA of the CDR3: TGTGCCAGCAGCTTGTCGCAGTATCAGCCCCAGCATTTT. The whole variable domain, remainder taken from reference TRBV7-2 and TRBJ1-5, is GAGVSQSPSNKVTEKGKDVELRCDPISGHTALYWYRQSLGQGLEFLIYFQGNSAPDKSGLPSDRFSAERTGGSVSTLTIQRTQQEDSAVYLCASSLSQYQPQHFGDGTRLSIL.

The CDR3 reads CASSDVRGQPYGYTF. The CDR3 DNA follows: TGTGCCAGCAGTGATGTCCGAGGACAGCCCTATGGCTACACCTTC. V is TRBV2 and J is TRBJ1-2; D is perhaps TRBD1 (6 bases). Germline V CDR1 and CDR2: SNHLY, FYNNEI. Trimming left V 3 bases short and J 4 bases short, with 15 bases between. The CDR3 has 15 amino acids.

This clonotype has just a few counts. This sequence joins TRBV2 and TRBJ1-1; 10 nucleotides match TRBD1. V trimming: 8 bases; J trimming: 0 bases; junction bases outside the gene matches: 9. Germline V lookup: CDR1 SNHLY, CDR2 FYNNEI. The CDR3 runs to 16 residues. The CDR3 reads CASAKWTGGVNTEAFF. Here the CDR3 DNA reads TGTGCCAGCGCTAAATGGACAGGGGGGGTGAACACTGAAGCTTTCTTT. The complete variable domain, with remaining parts taken from reference TRBV2 and TRBJ1-1, reads EPEVTQTPSHQVTQMGQEVILRCVPISNHLYFYWYRQILGQKVEFLVSFYNNEISEKSEIFDDQFSVERPDGSNFTLKIRSTKLEDSAMYFCASAKWTGGVNTEAFFGQGTRLTVV.

This clonotype was counted many times. An end of the junction does not agree with germline; a read error may underlie this. The chain carries TRBV5-1 and TRBJ2-7, with D perhaps TRBD2 (6 bases). This CDR3 spans 14 amino acids. The germline CDR1 and CDR2 sequences are SGHRS and YFSETQ. The CDR3 region is CASSLVRGSYEQYF. CDR3 sequence (DNA): TGTGCCAGCAGCTTAGTTCGGGGGTCCTACGAGCAGTACTTC.

This clonotype has at least ten counts. The V gene is TRBV7-9, the J gene TRBJ1-2; unclear D gene. Per the germline V gene, CDR1 is SEHNR and CDR2 is FQNEAQ (reference sequence). The V gene lost 2 bases and the J gene lost 8 bases, with 12 bases spanning the gap. The CDR3 covers 13 residues. This chain's CDR3 is CASSLRDTPGYTF. The CDR3 DNA reads as TGTGCCAGCAGCTTAAGAGACACTCCCGGCTACACCTTC.

V usage is TRBV13 and J usage is TRBJ1-1; D ambiguous. V lost 2 bases and J lost 1, with 11 bases in between. The CDR3 runs 15 residues. Germline V CDR1 and CDR2: PRHDT, FYEKMQ (reference sequence). The CDR3 loop is CASSLKGRPNTEAFF. Written as DNA, the CDR3 is TGTGCCAGCAGCTTAAAAGGCAGGCCGAACACTGAAGCTTTCTTT.

This clonotype was detected only a few times. The chain carries TRBV20-1 and TRBJ2-7; 10 nucleotides match TRBD1. Looked up from germline, CDR1 is DFQATT and CDR2 is SNEGSKA (reference sequence). V was clipped by 0 bases and J by 2 bases; unmatched bases: 4. The CDR3 spans 15 residues. The CDR3 loop reads CSARDWGTGAYEQYF. In DNA, the CDR3 is TGCAGTGCTAGAGATTGGGGGACAGGGGCCTACGAGCAGTACTTC.

This clonotype turned up a few times. CDR3 residues: CASSPYLTRDTQYF. The DNA of the CDR3 is TGTGCCAGCAGTCCCTACTTGACCAGAGATACGCAGTATTTT. The chain has TRBV12-3 or TRBV12-4 and TRBJ2-3; D not certain. V was pared by 5 bases and J by 5 bases, with 14 bases between. The CDR3 sequence is 14 residues long.

CDR3 nucleotide sequence: TGTGCCAGCAGCGGGTCCTCCGGGACAGGGGGCGATTATGGCTACACCTTC. This translates into CASSGSSGTGGDYGYTF. The chain recombines TRBV9 with TRBJ1-2, with 12 bases identical to TRBD1. V lost 3 bases to trimming and J lost 5 bases; unmatched junction nucleotides: 11. CDR1 is SGDLS and CDR2 is YYNGEE in the germline V gene. This CDR3 spans 17 amino acids.